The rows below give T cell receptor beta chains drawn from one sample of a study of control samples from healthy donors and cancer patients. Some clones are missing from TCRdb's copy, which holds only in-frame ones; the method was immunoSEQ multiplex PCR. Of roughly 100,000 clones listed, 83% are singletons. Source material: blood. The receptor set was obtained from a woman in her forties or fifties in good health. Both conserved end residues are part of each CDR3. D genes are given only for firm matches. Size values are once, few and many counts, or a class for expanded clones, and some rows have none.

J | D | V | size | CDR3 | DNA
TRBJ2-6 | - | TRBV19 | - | CASKEFSGANVLTF | TGTGCCAGTAAAGAGTTCTCTGGGGCCAACGTCCTGACTTTC
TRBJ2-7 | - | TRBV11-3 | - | CASSLVTYEQYF | TGTGCCAGCAGCTTAGTGACCTACGAGCAGTACTTC
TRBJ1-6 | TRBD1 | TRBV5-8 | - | CASSFRGQGNSPLHF | TGTGCCAGCAGCTTTAGGGGACAGGGTAATTCACCCCTCCACTTT
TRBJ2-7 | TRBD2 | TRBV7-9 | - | CASSPDGLADLGQYF | TGTGCCAGCAGCCCAGACGGCCTAGCGGATCTGGGGCAGTACTTC
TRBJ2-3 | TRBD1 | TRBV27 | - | CARPRTGTDTQYF | TGTGCCAGACCCCGGACAGGGACAGATACGCAGTATTTT
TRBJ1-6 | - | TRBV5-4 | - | CASSLGEMDSPLHF | TGTGCCAGCAGCTTGGGGGAAATGGATTCACCCCTCCACTTT
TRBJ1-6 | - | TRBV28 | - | CASSFVRGHDSPLHF | TGTGCCAGCAGTTTCGTCCGGGGGCATGATTCACCCCTCCACTTT
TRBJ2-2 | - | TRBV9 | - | CASSVIGKAGELFF | TGTGCCAGCAGCGTAATAGGAAAGGCCGGGGAGCTGTTTTTT
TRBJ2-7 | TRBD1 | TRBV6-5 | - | CASSRDRGDEQYF | TGTGCCAGCAGTCGGGACAGGGGCGACGAGCAGTACTTC
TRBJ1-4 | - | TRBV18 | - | CASSPGAEKLFF | TGTGCCAGCTCACCAGGGGCAGAAAAACTGTTTTTT
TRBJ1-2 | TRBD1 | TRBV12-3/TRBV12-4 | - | CASSLRQGRGYTF | TGTGCCAGCAGTTTGAGACAGGGTAGGGGCTACACCTTC
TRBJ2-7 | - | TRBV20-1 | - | CSALTEYEQYF | TGCAGTGCTTTGACTGAGTACGAGCAGTACTTC
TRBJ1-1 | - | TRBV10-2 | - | CASSEWGLGTEAFF | TGCGCCAGCAGTGAGTGGGGGCTGGGAACTGAAGCTTTCTTT
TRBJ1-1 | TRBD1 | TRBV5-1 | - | CASSWDRPNTEAFF | TGCGCCAGCAGCTGGGACAGACCGAACACTGAAGCTTTCTTT
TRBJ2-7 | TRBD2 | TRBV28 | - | CASRPRLAGGYEQYF | TGTGCCAGCAGGCCAAGACTAGCGGGAGGCTACGAGCAGTACTTC
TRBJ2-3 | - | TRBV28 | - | CASSLFETGDHADTQYF | TGTGCCAGCAGTTTATTTGAGACAGGCGACCATGCAGATACGCAGTATTTT
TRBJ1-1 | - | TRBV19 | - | CASRNTEAFF | TGTGCCAGCCGGAACACTGAAGCTTTCTTT
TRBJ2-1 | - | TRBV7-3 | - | CASSPYTDNEQFF | TGTGCCAGCAGCCCATACACTGACAATGAGCAGTTCTTC
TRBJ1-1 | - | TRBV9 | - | CASSVEGGGAEAFF | TGTGCCAGCAGCGTAGAGGGGGGCGGGGCTGAAGCTTTCTTT
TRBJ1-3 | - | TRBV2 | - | CASSDVVGGSGNTIYF | TGTGCCAGCAGTGATGTTGTGGGGGGCAGCGGAAACACCATATATTTT
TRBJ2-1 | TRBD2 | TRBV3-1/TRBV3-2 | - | CASSQDQLAGGGQFF | TGTGCCAGCAGCCAAGACCAACTAGCGGGAGGGGGTCAGTTCTTC
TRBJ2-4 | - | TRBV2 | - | CASSDQVTLAKNIQYF | TGTGCCAGCAGTGATCAGGTCACTCTAGCCAAAAACATTCAGTACTTC
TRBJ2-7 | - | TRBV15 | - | CATSRDGQKQYF | TGTGCCACCAGCAGAGATGGCCAAAAGCAGTACTTC
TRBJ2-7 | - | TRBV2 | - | CASSPTLAFEQYF | TGTGCCAGCAGTCCCACCCTAGCGTTCGAGCAGTACTTC
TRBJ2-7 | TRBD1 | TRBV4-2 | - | CASSPSYSDRVYEQYF | TGTGCCAGCAGCCCTAGCTACTCGGACAGGGTCTACGAGCAGTACTTC
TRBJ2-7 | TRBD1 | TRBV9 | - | CASSPHGQGAANEQYF | TGTGCCAGCAGCCCCCATGGACAGGGGGCCGCGAACGAGCAGTACTTC
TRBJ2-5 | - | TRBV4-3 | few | CASSQDGARHETQYF | TGCGCCAGCAGCCAAGATGGTGCTCGTCACGAGACCCAGTACTTC
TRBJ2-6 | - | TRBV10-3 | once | CAISVGGAGANVLTF | TGTGCCATCAGTGTTGGGGGCGCTGGGGCCAACGTCCTGACTTTC
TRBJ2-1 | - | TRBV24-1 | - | CATGDNEQFF | TGTGCCACCGGGGACAATGAGCAGTTCTTC
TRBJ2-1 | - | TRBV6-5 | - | CATSRGGAYNEQFF | TGTGCCACAAGCAGGGGGGGCGCCTACAATGAGCAGTTCTTC
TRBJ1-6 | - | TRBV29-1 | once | CSVGDTSPLHF | TGCAGCGTTGGGGACACTTCACCCCTCCACTTT
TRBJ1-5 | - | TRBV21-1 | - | CASSPPRGSNQPQHF | TGTGCCAGCAGCCCCCCCCGGGGGAGCAATCAGCCCCAGCATTTT
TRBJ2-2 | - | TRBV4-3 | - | CASSQDVIVKTGELFF | TGCGCCAGCAGCCAAGATGTAATAGTAAAGACCGGGGAGCTGTTTTTT
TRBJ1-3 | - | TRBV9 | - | CASSVALSSGNTIYF | TGTGCCAGCAGCGTAGCCCTCAGCTCTGGAAACACCATATATTTT
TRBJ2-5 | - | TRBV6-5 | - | CASSYSGGYQETQYF | TGTGCCAGCAGTTACTCTGGGGGTTACCAAGAGACCCAGTACTTC